This TCR beta chain was profiled in a study of CD8 T cells in Susac syndrome. General study points: The authors acknowledged that their TCR sequencing and HLA analysis involved a relatively small number of individuals.

Turning to this clonotype: The antigen remains undetermined.

Random hexamers primed reverse transcription of about 0.5 to 1 ug RNA. An immunoSEQ multiplex PCR generated amplified TCR beta CDR3 products spanning 54 Vbeta and 13 Jbeta. MiXCR, applied by TCRdb to the immunoSEQ multiplex PCR reads, yields one record per CDR3 protein. The profile shows 160,000 or so distinct CDR3 sequences, approximately 90% of them singletons. CDR3 length: 16 residues. Germline V gene sequence: CDR1 SGHRS, CDR2 YFSETQ. V was shortened by 1 base and J by 1 base, with 9 bases between the two germline ends. TEMRA cells were FACS-enriched, while CD8+ and CD4+ T cells were negatively isolated.

Sequencing used CD4+ T cells from PBMCs. The source of this sequence is a human donor in good health. This rearrangement joins TRBV5-1 to TRBJ2-6; D is ambiguous. DNA for the CDR3: TGCGCCAGCAGCTTGTGGACGGCTTCTGGGGCCAACGTCCTGACTTTC. Protein product: CASSLWTASGANVLTF.